This entry concerns a single T cell receptor beta chain. J was trimmed by 8 bases and V by 0 bases; bases with no gene match: 6. Germline-derived CDR1 and CDR2 are LGHDT and YNNKEL (reference sequence). The CDR3 contains 14 residues. This record comes from a study of blood T cell repertoires in COVID-19. Study context: Italy, Spain and the United States were the sources of the convalescent and acute COVID-19 samples.

Allocation to cohorts depended on clinical history reported by the participants. Recovery meant two consecutive negative NP/OP PCR tests, professional clearance, or resolved symptoms. Original data processing: From reference gene primer amplification, estimates of nucleated cell counts were derived. Generated by immunoSEQ multiplex PCR, the TCRdb table keeps only in-frame clones and is missing some. The D gene and trimming were derived from the DNA, and the V and J assignments and clone size from that table. The data contain 200,000 to 250,000 clones, around 87% of them seen just once; the ten biggest clones take up around 1.6%.

The sequence came from a woman in her 50s who had recovered from COVID-19. What was sequenced was PBMCs or T cells enriched from blood (not recorded which). The chain carries TRBV3-1 (or the pseudogene TRBV3-2) and TRBJ1-2; 7 nucleotides agree with TRBD1. CDR3 DNA sequence: TGTGCCAGCAGCCAAGAGCACAGGGGCGGAGGCTACACCTTC. Protein product: CASSQEHRGGGYTF.